Presented here are 13 T cell receptor beta chains from one specimen sequenced in a study of regulatory T cells in long-lasting Graves disease. Time point here: newly diagnosed GD, antithyroid drugs for less than 3 months. Isolated PBMC RNA provided the starting material for the TCR library. For TCR beta, libraries came from iRepertoire HTBI primers and Arm-PCR of CDR3 regions. MiXCR, applied by TCRdb to the multiplex PCR reads, yields one record per CDR3 protein. The sample includes roughly 610,000 distinct CDR3 sequences, around 17% of them seen just once. This same sample was also part of a study on T cells in Graves' hyperthyroidism and ophthalmopathy.

The sample was peripheral blood mononuclear cells (PBMCs), taken at new diagnosis, from a patient treated with antithyroid drugs. The receptors originated from a woman aged 25 to 39 with Graves disease.

The table lists this clonotype with many counts. The chain employs TRBV15 and TRBJ2-1; 7 bases align to TRBD2. CDR3 length: 16 residues. After removal of 1 base from V and 9 bases from J, the junction contained 12 bases not matched to a gene. The germline CDR1 and CDR2 sequences are LNHNV and YYDKDF (reference sequence). CDR3 in DNA: TGTGCCACCAGCAGAGGAGGCGGGAGCTCGGCGACTGAGCAGTTCTTC. Translated: CATSRGGGSSATEQFF.

There are many counts of this clonotype. This rearrangement joins TRBV7-2 to TRBJ1-6; D ambiguous. Germline V lookup: CDR1 SGHTA, CDR2 FQGNSA. V was clipped by 0 bases and J by 0 bases, with 6 bases between them. The CDR3 extends over 16 amino acids. The CDR3 is CASSLAMSSYNSPLHF. In nucleotides, the CDR3 is TGTGCCAGCAGCTTAGCGATGAGCTCCTATAATTCACCCCTCCACTTT.

This clonotype has a count of ten or more. This chain connects TRBV19 to TRBJ1-1; 8 positions match TRBD1. J was trimmed by 1 base and V by 8 bases; bases with no gene match: 9. Germline lookup yields CDR1 LNHDA and CDR2 SQIVND (reference sequence). This CDR3 has 15 residues. The CDR3 reads CASRDHGTGNTEAFF. The CDR3 bases are TGTGCCAGTCGCGATCACGGGACAGGGAACACTGAAGCTTTCTTT.

The table lists this clonotype with many counts. The V call is TRBV7-2, the J call TRBJ2-7; the D gene is possibly TRBD1 (6 bases). This CDR3 has 16 residues. The germline V gene has CDR1 SGHTA and CDR2 FQGNSA. The V gene lost 5 bases and the J gene lost 6 bases, with 23 bases spanning the gap. The CDR3 protein is CASSDKPRGGGPEQYF. As DNA, the CDR3 is TGTGCCAGCAGCGACAAGCCCAGGGGCGGAGGCCCCGAGCAGTACTTC.

This clonotype has a count of ten or more. The V gene is TRBV2, the J gene TRBJ2-1; D perhaps matches TRBD2 (7 bases). The V end was cut by 8 bases, the J end by 6 bases, with 17 bases between. Germline CDR1 SNHLY, CDR2 FYNNEI. This CDR3 has 14 amino acids. The CDR3 loop is CASDGDRGANEQFF. CDR3 sequence (DNA): TGTGCCAGCGATGGGGATCGGGGGGCCAATGAGCAGTTCTTC. Drawing the rest from reference TRBV2 and TRBJ2-1, the complete variable domain is EPEVTQTPSHQVTQMGQEVILRCVPISNHLYFYWYRQILGQKVEFLVSFYNNEISEKSEIFDDQFSVERPDGSNFTLKIRSTKLEDSAMYFCASDGDRGANEQFFGPGTRLTVL.

This clonotype was recorded at least ten times. V and J are TRBV11-3 and TRBJ2-5; D unclear. The length of the CDR3 is 13 residues. Germline V CDR1 and CDR2: SGHNT, YENEEA. Trimming removed 0 bases from V and 4 bases from J, with 6 bases in between. The CDR3 spells CASSLERSETQYF. The DNA for the CDR3 is TGTGCCAGCAGCTTAGAACGGTCAGAGACCCAGTACTTC. The entire variable domain, with the rest obtained from reference TRBV11-3 and TRBJ2-5, is as follows: EAGVVQSPRYKIIEKKQPVAFWCNPISGHNTLYWYLQNLGQGPELLIRYENEEAVDDSQLPKDRFSAERLKGVDSTLKIQPAELGDSAVYLCASSLERSETQYFGPGTRLLVL.

There are many counts of this clonotype. The chain is built from TRBV30 and TRBJ2-1; no firm D call. The CDR3 consists of 10 residues. Trimming left V 2 bases short and J 8 bases short, with 4 bases between. CDR1 is GTSNPN, CDR2 SVGIG, per germline (reference sequence). The CDR3 here is CAWSRYEQFF. The CDR3 DNA follows: TGTGCCTGGAGTCGATATGAGCAGTTCTTC.

Only a few counts were recorded for this clonotype. This chain joins TRBV28 and TRBJ2-7; TRBD1 might be the D (5 bases). From germline, CDR1 is MDHEN and CDR2 SYDVKM. The CDR3 totals 14 residues. Trimming removed 2 bases from V and 5 bases from J, with 13 bases in between. The CDR3 coding sequence is TGTGCCAGCAGTTTAGACAGTATTGGGAACGAGCAGTACTTC. This codes for CASSLDSIGNEQYF. The full variable domain, rest sourced from reference TRBV28 and TRBJ2-7, is DVKVTQSSRYLVKRTGEKVFLECVQDMDHENMFWYRQDPGLGLRLIYFSYDVKMKEKGDIPEGYSVSREKKERFSLILESASTNQTSMYLCASSLDSIGNEQYFGPGTRLTVT.

This clonotype was detected a few times. The rearrangement joins TRBV5-1 to TRBJ2-1; 7 bases line up with TRBD2. Germline CDR1 is SGHRS and CDR2 is YFSETQ. This CDR3 region has 15 residues. With 2 bases clipped from V and 5 bases from J, the junction kept 7 bases outside the gene matches. CDR3 amino acids: CASSLSSGLNNEQFF. CDR3 bases: TGCGCCAGCAGCTTATCTAGCGGTCTAAACAATGAGCAGTTCTTC.

This sequence joins TRBV19 and TRBJ1-1; D is uncertain. Trimming took off 0 bases at V and 5 bases at J, with 16 bases between the two ends. Germline V lookup: CDR1 LNHDA, CDR2 SQIVND (reference sequence). The CDR3 has 16 amino acids. The CDR3 DNA sequence: TGTGCCAGTAGTATAGATATAAGAACAGTTTGGACTGAAGCTTTCTTT. This sequence encodes CASSIDIRTVWTEAFF.

The gene calls are TRBV10-1 and TRBJ1-2, with TRBD1 identical over 10 bases. Trimming cost V 7 bases and J 1 base; bases outside gene matches: 12. Per germline, CDR1 WNHNN and CDR2 SYGVQD (reference sequence). This CDR3 is 17 amino acids long. The CDR3 region has the DNA TGCGCCAGCACAAGTCCCGGGACAGGGGCTCATAACTATGGCTACACCTTC. Translating it yields CASTSPGTGAHNYGYTF.

The chain is built from TRBV19 and TRBJ1-4; D gene uncertain. The V gene's germline CDR1 is LNHDA and CDR2 SQIVND (reference sequence). This CDR3 contains 15 residues. The V end lost 4 bases, the J end lost 0 bases, and 9 bases lay between the germline ends. CDR3 DNA sequence: TGTGCCAGTAGTACCCAGATTGCAACTAATGAAAAACTGTTTTTT. Its protein is CASSTQIATNEKLFF.

In its sample, this clonotype was seen a few times. The rearrangement joins TRBV19 to TRBJ2-1; TRBD2 matches 14 bases. Per the germline V gene, CDR1 is LNHDA and CDR2 is SQIVND (reference sequence). J was trimmed by 7 bases and V by 3 bases; bases with no gene match: 14. The CDR3 loop spans 19 amino acids. The CDR3 coding sequence is TGTGCCAGTAGTATCCCCGGGACTAGCGGGAGAGGACAGAGGAATGAGCAGTTCTTC. Translated: CASSIPGTSGRGQRNEQFF.